This T cell receptor (beta chain) was found in a study of blood T cells in healthy people across ages. Across the study: T cells yielded about one barcoded beta molecule per two cells through template switching.

This clonotype has a count of ten or more. Its antigen is currently unknown. The V gene's germline CDR1 is SQVTM and CDR2 ANQGSEA. The V end lost 5 bases, the J end lost 8 bases, and 18 bases lay between the germline ends. The CDR3 consists of 13 residues. Study conclusions and caveats: Unsorted PBMC material precluded a definitive naive versus antigen-experienced comparison.

Through a sample-barcoded 5' primer and a J-beta primer mix, a second PCR was run for roughly 6 to 12 cycles. TCRdb reprocessed the 5' RACE reads via MiXCR and lists one record per CDR3 protein. The data show about 1.6 million distinct CDR3 sequences, about 35% seen once. This rearrangement joins TRBV29-1 to TRBJ1-2; maybe TRBD1 (6 bases). Specimen: blood. The source of this sequence is a woman aged 30 to 39 in good health. The CDR3 nucleotides read TGCAGCGTTCACAGGGCAGGGGCCAGGGGCTACACCTTC. It is translated as CSVHRAGARGYTF.